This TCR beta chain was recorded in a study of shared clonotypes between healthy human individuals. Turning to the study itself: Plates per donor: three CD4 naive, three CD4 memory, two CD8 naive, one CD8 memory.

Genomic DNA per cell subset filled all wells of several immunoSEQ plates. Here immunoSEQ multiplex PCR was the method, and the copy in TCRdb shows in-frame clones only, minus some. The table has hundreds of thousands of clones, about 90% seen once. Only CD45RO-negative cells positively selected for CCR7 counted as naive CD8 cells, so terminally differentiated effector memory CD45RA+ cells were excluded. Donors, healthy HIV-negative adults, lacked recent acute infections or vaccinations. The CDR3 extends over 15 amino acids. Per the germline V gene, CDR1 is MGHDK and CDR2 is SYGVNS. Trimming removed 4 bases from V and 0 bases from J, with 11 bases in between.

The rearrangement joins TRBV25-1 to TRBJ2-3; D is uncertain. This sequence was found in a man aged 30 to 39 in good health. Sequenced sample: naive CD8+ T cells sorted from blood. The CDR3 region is CASSAVGSSTDTQYF. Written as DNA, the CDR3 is TGTGCCAGCAGTGCAGTCGGGTCCAGCACAGATACGCAGTATTTT.